These 28 T cell receptor beta chains came from one sample sequenced in a study of technical replicates of blood from several donors. Only in-frame clones appear in the TCRdb table, and some are missing; sequencing was by immunoSEQ multiplex PCR. Here the sample spans approximately 44,000 clones, almost 97% being singletons. The source material was T cells isolated from PBMCs. The origin of the receptors is a human donor in good health.

The rearrangement joins TRBV20-1 to TRBJ1-2; D call uncertain. The germline CDR1 and CDR2 sequences are DFQATT and SNEGSKA (reference sequence). Trimming left V 4 bases short and J 4 bases short, with 7 bases between. CDR3 length: 11 residues. Here the CDR3 reads CSAMRVYGYTF. CDR3 DNA: TGCAGTGCTATGCGGGTCTATGGCTACACCTTC.

The V call is TRBV27, the J call TRBJ2-1; 10 positions agree with TRBD2. Germline CDR1 MNHEY, CDR2 SMNVEV (reference sequence). V was pared by 5 bases and J by 4 bases, with 8 bases of the junction left unmatched. The CDR3 is 16 residues long. The chain's CDR3 is CASSPGLAAMYNEQFF. In DNA form, the CDR3 reads TGTGCCAGCAGTCCTGGACTAGCGGCCATGTACAATGAGCAGTTCTTC.

This rearrangement joins TRBV9 to TRBJ2-7, with 9 bases fitting TRBD2. The J segment lost 4 bases and the V segment lost 3 bases, leaving 8 bases of the junction unmatched. The CDR3 sequence is 15 residues long. From germline, CDR1 is SGDLS and CDR2 YYNGEE. CDR3: CASSAIAGEGYEQYF. Written as DNA, the CDR3 is TGTGCCAGCAGCGCGATAGCGGGAGAAGGTTACGAGCAGTACTTC.

V usage is TRBV11-2 and J usage is TRBJ2-7; 12 positions match TRBD2. V gave up 5 bases and J gave up 5 bases; unmatched junction bases: 10. The CDR3 has 16 residues. The germline gives CDR1 SGHAT, CDR2 FQNNGV. CDR3 sequence (DNA): TGTGCCAGCAGCCTGACTTGGACTAGCGGGATAGACGAGCAGTACTTC. This gives the protein CASSLTWTSGIDEQYF.

This chain joins TRBV11-3 and TRBJ2-5, with TRBD2 identical over 10 bases. Germline V gene sequence: CDR1 SGHNT, CDR2 YENEEA. The CDR3 totals 14 residues. V lost 5 bases to trimming and J lost 5 bases; unmatched junction nucleotides: 5. Written as DNA, the CDR3 is TGTGCCAGCAGCCCCGGGACTAGCGTTGAGACCCAGTACTTC. Translated, it gives CASSPGTSVETQYF.

The V and J genes are TRBV2 and TRBJ1-4; TRBD1 agrees at 12 bases. V lost 6 bases and J lost 3; bases outside the gene matches: 5. The germline V gene has CDR1 SNHLY and CDR2 FYNNEI. The CDR3 is made up of 16 amino acids. CDR3 DNA: TGTGCCAGCAGGACGGGACAGGGGGCAGCTAATGAAAAACTGTTTTTT. Translating it yields CASRTGQGAANEKLFF.

The V call is TRBV19, the J call TRBJ1-1; maybe TRBD1 (5 bases). Germline-derived CDR1 and CDR2 are LNHDA and SQIVND (reference sequence). CDR3 size: 12 residues. The V end lost 7 bases, the J end lost 1 base, and 7 bases lay between the germline ends. The CDR3 coding sequence is TGTGCCAGTATTCAGGGGAACACTGAAGCTTTCTTT. Translation: CASIQGNTEAFF.

Only one count was recorded for this clone. J is TRBJ2-7 and V is TRBV5-1, with TRBD2 matching over 12 bases. The CDR3 spans 17 residues. V lost 4 bases and J lost 1; bases outside the gene matches: 9. Germline V gene data show CDR1 as SGHRS and CDR2 as YFSETQ. The CDR3, as DNA: TGCGCCAGCAGCAGGGGACTAGCGGGTGCGACTTCCTACGAGCAGTACTTC. Protein sequence: CASSRGLAGATSYEQYF.

This chain links TRBV10-3 with TRBJ2-5; 7 bases map to TRBD1. V lost 4 bases, J lost 5 bases, and 7 bases stayed unmatched. The CDR3 covers 14 residues. Germline-derived CDR1 and CDR2 are ENHRY and SYGVKD. CDR3 DNA: TGTGCCATCAGTGCCAGGGGGTATGGGGAGACCCAGTACTTC. This translates into CAISARGYGETQYF.

The chain links TRBV5-1 to TRBJ2-1; 10 nucleotides agree with TRBD1. This CDR3 comprises 15 residues. Trimming cost V 3 bases and J 6 bases; bases outside gene matches: 6. The V gene's germline CDR1 is SGHRS and CDR2 YFSETQ. In DNA form, the CDR3 reads TGCGCCAGCAGCTCGGGAAGACAGGGGGCCAATGAGCAGTTCTTC. Amino acid sequence: CASSSGRQGANEQFF.

This chain joins TRBV9 and TRBJ1-5; tentatively, D is TRBD1 (6 bases). V lost 4 bases to trimming and J lost 5 bases, with 16 bases between them. Germline V gene data show CDR1 as SGDLS and CDR2 as YYNGEE. This CDR3 has 15 residues. CDR3 sequence reads: CASSQEGGPDQPQHF. In DNA, the CDR3 is TGTGCCAGCAGCCAAGAGGGGGGGCCCGATCAGCCCCAGCATTTT.

The chain links TRBV2 to TRBJ2-1, with D perhaps matching TRBD2 (6 bases). Germline CDR1 and CDR2: SNHLY and FYNNEI. Trimming stripped 7 bases from V and 8 bases from J, with 18 bases between. This CDR3 is 14 amino acids long. CDR3 DNA: TGTGCCAGCAAGATACGACTAGGAACGGATGAGCAGTTCTTC. It is translated as CASKIRLGTDEQFF.

The V gene is TRBV7-6, the J gene TRBJ2-1; the D gene is possibly TRBD1 (6 bases). The germline V gene encodes CDR1 SGHVS and CDR2 FNYEAQ. This CDR3 region has 16 residues. V gave up 2 bases and J gave up 7 bases, with 18 bases separating them. In nucleotides, the CDR3 is TGTGCCAGCAGCTTATATGGGGGCCAGACACAAAATGAGCAGTTCTTC. It codes for CASSLYGGQTQNEQFF.

The chain links TRBV7-6 to TRBJ2-5; D not certain. Trimming shortened V by 2 bases and J by 5 bases, and 6 bases separated the two germline ends. This CDR3 is 12 amino acids long. Germline V gives CDR1 SGHVS, CDR2 FNYEAQ. CDR3: CASSLSIETQYF. DNA of the CDR3: TGTGCCAGCAGCTTATCAATCGAGACCCAGTACTTC. The full variable domain, in which reference TRBV7-6 and TRBJ2-5 provide the parts outside the CDR3, is GAGVSQSPRYKVTKRGQDVALRCDPISGHVSLYWYRQALGQGPEFLTYFNYEAQQDKSGLPNDRFSAERPEGSISTLTIQRTEQRDSAMYRCASSLSIETQYFGPGTRLLVL.

The chain has TRBV6-4 and TRBJ1-1; D is unclear. The germline V gene has CDR1 MRHNA and CDR2 SNTAGT. The CDR3 consists of 13 residues. V lost 0 bases, J lost 0 bases, and 2 bases lay in between. The CDR3 sequence is CASSDSMNTEAFF. For the CDR3, the DNA is TGTGCCAGCAGTGACTCTATGAACACTGAAGCTTTCTTT.

A single count supports this clone. The genes are TRBV6-5 and TRBJ1-2, with TRBD1 matching 7 bases. This CDR3 comprises 14 residues. Germline values: CDR1 MNHEY, CDR2 SVGAGI. The V segment lost 5 bases and the J segment 3 bases; nucleotides outside the gene matches: 6. DNA of the CDR3: TGTGCCAGCAGTCGACAGGGTCCCTACTATGGCTACACCTTC. Residues: CASSRQGPYYGYTF.

The CDR3 DNA sequence: TGTGCCAGCAGTGGAGGACTAGCGTTAACAGATACGCAGTATTTT. Its translation: CASSGGLALTDTQYF. This rearrangement joins TRBV2 to TRBJ2-3, with TRBD2 identical over 9 bases. This CDR3 contains 15 residues. Germline lookup yields CDR1 SNHLY and CDR2 FYNNEI. V shed 4 bases and J 3 bases; nucleotides not matched to a gene: 5.

The rearrangement joins TRBV7-9 to TRBJ1-5; 9 bases fit TRBD1. Germline CDR1 SEHNR, CDR2 FQNEAQ (reference sequence). CDR3 length: 14 residues. V lost 4 bases to trimming and J lost 10 bases; unmatched junction nucleotides: 8. The CDR3 nucleotides are TGTGCCAGCAGCTCGAGCCCGGGACAGGGCCCCCAGCATTTT. Protein product: CASSSSPGQGPQHF.

The chain employs TRBV30 and TRBJ2-7; 7 positions agree with TRBD1. Germline trimming cut 2 bases from V and 2 bases from J; bases unmatched to any gene: 6. There are 14 residues in the CDR3. Germline CDR1 and CDR2: GTSNPN and SVGIG (reference sequence). CDR3 residues: CAWSWSTGAYEQYF. For the CDR3, the DNA is TGTGCCTGGAGTTGGAGTACAGGGGCCTACGAGCAGTACTTC.

This chain joins TRBV6-1 and TRBJ2-1; 9 nucleotides line up with TRBD1. Trimming cost V 6 bases and J 8 bases; bases outside gene matches: 8. Germline-derived CDR1 and CDR2 are MNHNS and SASEGT. The CDR3 runs to 14 residues. CDR3 sequence: CASSLGTGFDEQFF. The CDR3 coding sequence is TGTGCCAGCAGCCTAGGGACAGGGTTCGATGAGCAGTTCTTC.

The CDR3 coding sequence is TGTGCCAGCAGTGAACGACTAGCGGGAGTGAATGAGCAGTTCTTC. This translates into CASSERLAGVNEQFF. The gene calls are TRBV6-1 and TRBJ2-1; 12 nucleotides agree with TRBD2. J gave up 7 bases and V 2 bases, and 3 bases lay outside the gene matches. Looked up from germline, CDR1 is MNHNS and CDR2 is SASEGT. There are 15 residues in the CDR3.

This clone was picked up a small number of times. The chain recombines TRBV2 with TRBJ1-1; maybe TRBD1 (6 bases). V lost 8 bases and J lost 4, with 8 bases in between. The CDR3 is 11 amino acids. Germline V CDR1 and CDR2: SNHLY, FYNNEI. CDR3: CASGGATEAFF. The CDR3 DNA reads TGTGCCAGCGGGGGGGCCACTGAAGCTTTCTTT.

The V call is TRBV5-6, the J call TRBJ2-3; no definite D call. The V gene lost 4 bases and the J gene lost 6 bases, with 12 bases spanning the gap. The CDR3 has 13 residues. Germline V gene data show CDR1 as SGHDT and CDR2 as YYEEEE. The CDR3 here is CASSVKLFDTQYF. In DNA, the CDR3 is TGTGCCAGCAGCGTTAAGCTCTTCGATACGCAGTATTTT. Supplemented by reference TRBV5-6 and TRBJ2-3, the full variable domain reads DAGVTQSPTHLIKTRGQQVTLRCSPKSGHDTVSWYQQALGQGPQFIFQYYEEEERQRGNFPDRFSGHQFPNYSSELNVNALLLGDSALYLCASSVKLFDTQYFGPGTRLTVL.

This clone is a singleton in its sample. The rearrangement joins TRBV9 to TRBJ1-5; no definite D call. This CDR3 contains 13 residues. CDR1 is SGDLS and CDR2 is YYNGEE in the germline V gene. Deletions cut 2 bases from V and 5 bases from J, with 8 bases between. In DNA, the CDR3 is TGTGCCAGCAGCGTTGGAGTCGATCAGCCCCAGCATTTT. This translates into CASSVGVDQPQHF.

The rearrangement joins TRBV7-9 to TRBJ2-7, with TRBD2 identical over 10 bases. Germline loops: CDR1 SEHNR, CDR2 FQNEAQ (reference sequence). With 2 bases clipped from V and 3 bases from J, the junction kept 4 bases outside the gene matches. The CDR3 totals 15 residues. In DNA, the CDR3 is TGTGCCAGCAGCTTATATTCTAGCGGGAGCTACGAGCAGTACTTC. Its protein product is CASSLYSSGSYEQYF. The entire variable domain, with the rest obtained from reference TRBV7-9 and TRBJ2-7, is as follows: DTGVSQNPRHKITKRGQNVTFRCDPISEHNRLYWYRQTLGQGPEFLTYFQNEAQLEKSRLLSDRFSAERPKGSFSTLEIQRTEQGDSAMYLCASSLYSSGSYEQYFGPGTRLTVT.

The rearrangement links TRBV30 to TRBJ2-1; 13 bases align to TRBD2. The V segment lost 0 bases and the J segment 7 bases; nucleotides outside the gene matches: 3. This CDR3 is 15 amino acids long. Germline V gene lookup returns CDR1 GTSNPN and CDR2 SVGIG (reference sequence). The CDR3 protein is CAWSVGLAGENEQFF. In nucleotides, the CDR3 is TGTGCCTGGAGTGTCGGACTAGCGGGAGAGAATGAGCAGTTCTTC.

The V call is TRBV21-1, the J call TRBJ1-4. TRBV21-1 is a pseudogene segment. This CDR3 region has 15 residues. The DNA of the CDR3 is TGTGCCAGCATCCGCTTTAGGAGGATTAATGAAAAACTGTTTTTT. This gives the protein CASIRFRRINEKLFF.

The chain recombines TRBV11-2 with TRBJ2-7; D not certain. Germline CDR1 is SGHAT and CDR2 is FQNNGV. This CDR3 is 15 amino acids long. The ends were cut back, 0 bases at V and 0 bases at J, with 9 bases in the middle. Here the CDR3 reads CASSLDYSTSYEQYF. The CDR3 nucleotides read TGTGCCAGCAGCTTAGATTACAGCACCTCCTACGAGCAGTACTTC.